The next 11 T cell receptor beta chains were all read from a single sample in a study of PD-L1 blockade in urothelial cancer (dated by TCRdb to 2016 to 2017). In the paper's terms, the time point label means: pretreatment peripheral blood. The library was built by means of the immunoSEQ multiplex PCR assay. TCRdb stores this immuneACCESS table with in-frame sequences only. Part of the clones is absent; in the studies checked, under half of the shortfall reflects unresolved V genes, and no reason is known for the rest. A total of 30,000 to 35,000 clones appear in this sample, nearly 85% of them only once. Of the sample, about a sixth is held by the ten largest clones. The specimen was PBMCs, collected around atezolizumab (anti-PD-L1) treatment. Every receptor here comes from a man between 60 and 70 years old with urothelial cancer.

The table lists this clone with a few counts. The chain is built from TRBV7-9 and TRBJ2-3; the match to TRBD2 covers 9 bases. The CDR3 covers 16 residues. Trimming removed 2 bases from V and 0 bases from J; junction bases left unmatched: 3. Germline V gene lookup returns CDR1 SEHNR and CDR2 FQNEAQ (reference sequence). CDR3 sequence (DNA): TGTGCCAGCAGCTTAATGGGACTAGCTAGCACAGATACGCAGTATTTT. It is translated as CASSLMGLASTDTQYF.

The chain recombines TRBV4-1 with TRBJ1-1; D is unresolved. The CDR3 is made up of 17 amino acids. Trimming stripped 0 bases from V and 0 bases from J, with 14 bases between. Per germline, CDR1 MGHRA and CDR2 YSYEKL. The CDR3 loop is CASSQDRIGSVNTEAFF. The CDR3 DNA sequence: TGCGCCAGCAGCCAAGATCGTATTGGGAGCGTGAACACTGAAGCTTTCTTT.

This clone was picked up one time. The gene calls are TRBV6-6 and TRBJ2-5; 7 bases align to TRBD2. V gave up 11 bases and J gave up 4 bases; unmatched junction bases: 10. This CDR3 region has 13 residues. Germline CDR1 is MNHNY and CDR2 is SVGAGI (reference sequence). The CDR3 DNA follows: TGTGCCTCCCGGGGAGTAGCGGGAGAGACCCAGTACTTC. Protein product: CASRGVAGETQYF.

The J gene is TRBJ2-1, the V gene TRBV11-3, with 11 bases matching TRBD2. The junction had 8 bases not matched to a gene; V was cut back by 2 bases and J by 8 bases. The CDR3 contains 16 residues. Germline CDR1 reads SGHNT; CDR2 reads YENEEA. CDR3 loop: CASSLTLAGGIHEQFF. DNA of the CDR3: TGTGCCAGCAGCTTAACCCTAGCGGGAGGAATTCATGAGCAGTTCTTC. Full variable domain (missing parts from reference TRBV11-3 and TRBJ2-1): EAGVVQSPRYKIIEKKQPVAFWCNPISGHNTLYWYLQNLGQGPELLIRYENEEAVDDSQLPKDRFSAERLKGVDSTLKIQPAELGDSAVYLCASSLTLAGGIHEQFFGPGTRLTVL.

This clone was seen a handful of times. The chain employs TRBV28 and TRBJ1-2, with D hard to call. Germline V gene sequence: CDR1 MDHEN, CDR2 SYDVKM. V was shortened by 5 bases and J by 7 bases, with 11 bases between the two germline ends. The CDR3 is 12 residues long. The CDR3 loop reads CASSVTGRGYTF. The CDR3 DNA sequence: TGTGCCAGCAGTGTGACGGGTCGTGGCTACACCTTC.

With respect to this clone: At one of its ends the junction is not consistent with the germline gene, which may arise from a read error. The rearrangement joins TRBV6-6 to TRBJ1-1; TRBD1 agrees at 9 bases. This CDR3 contains 12 residues. Per germline, CDR1 MNHNY and CDR2 SVGAGI (reference sequence). The CDR3 sequence: CASSYGGQGGLF. The CDR3 region has the DNA TGTGCCAGCAGTTACGGGGGACAGGGAGGCCTCTTT.

This clone was seen just once. CDR3 sequence: CASSFDGRSTEAFF. The CDR3 nucleotides are TGTGCCAGCAGCTTCGACGGGAGATCCACTGAAGCTTTCTTT. This chain joins TRBV7-3 and TRBJ1-1; D call uncertain. CDR1 and CDR2 (germline): SGHTA, FQGTGA. CDR3 length equals 14 residues. The V gene lost 3 bases and the J gene lost 4 bases, with 12 bases spanning the gap.

The chain couples TRBV27 to TRBJ1-1; D gene uncertain. The length of the CDR3 is 13 residues. Trimming stripped 1 base from V and 6 bases from J, with 9 bases between. Germline V lookup: CDR1 MNHEY, CDR2 SMNVEV (reference sequence). The CDR3, as DNA: TGTGCCAGCAGTTTATTCGCGACTTCTGAAGCTTTCTTT. Translation: CASSLFATSEAFF.

This chain connects TRBV7-9 to TRBJ1-1, with 7 bases fitting TRBD1. V shed 8 bases, J shed 3 bases, and the junction held 6 bases outside the gene matches. Germline V gene sequence: CDR1 SEHNR, CDR2 FQNEAQ (reference sequence). The CDR3 spans 13 residues. The CDR3 DNA follows: TGTGCCAGCGGTGCCCAGGGGGACACTGAAGCTTTCTTT. This gives the protein CASGAQGDTEAFF.

Only a few counts were recorded for this clone. The chain recombines TRBV7-9 with TRBJ2-2; TRBD1 might be the D (5 bases). This CDR3 has 15 residues. Germline V gene lookup returns CDR1 SEHNR and CDR2 FQNEAQ (reference sequence). V was clipped by 5 bases and J by 6 bases, with 16 bases between them. The CDR3 spells CASSPNPGLSGELFF. The CDR3 DNA sequence: TGTGCCAGCAGCCCTAATCCAGGGTTATCCGGGGAGCTGTTTTTT.

The V and J genes are TRBV18 and TRBJ2-2; D may be TRBD2 (5 bases). With 6 bases removed from V and 1 base from J, the gap between germline ends came to 6 bases. The CDR3 totals 13 residues. Per germline, CDR1 KGHSH and CDR2 LQKENI. The CDR3: CASSRENTGELFF. The CDR3 DNA reads as TGTGCCAGCTCGAGGGAGAACACCGGGGAGCTGTTTTTT.